Below are 2 T cell receptor beta chains sequenced from a single sample in a study of response to subunit inactivated influenza vaccine. TCRdb re-derived calls from the RT-PCR reads in MiXCR, one entry per CDR3 protein. The sample includes 450,000 to 600,000 distinct CDR3 sequences, 6% to 9% of them seen just once. Material: PBMCs from blood, obtained around 25 months after vaccination. The receptors come from a man aged 50 to 75 who received an inactivated influenza vaccine.

There are a few counts of this clonotype. CDR3 amino acids: CASSPRQGSSNQPQHF. In DNA form, the CDR3 reads TGTGCCAGCAGTCCCCGACAGGGGAGTAGCAATCAGCCCCAGCATTTT. The V call is TRBV27, the J call TRBJ1-5; 8 bases agree with TRBD1. Germline assignment: CDR1 MNHEY and CDR2 SMNVEV (reference sequence). After removal of 5 bases from V and 0 bases from J, the junction contained 6 bases not matched to a gene. This CDR3 comprises 16 residues.

The V and J genes are TRBV7-8 and TRBJ2-5, with a tentative D call TRBD2 (6 bases). CDR3 size: 13 residues. Trimming pared 5 bases from V and 5 bases from J, leaving 12 bases between. CDR1 and CDR2 from the germline V gene are SGHVS and FQNEAQ. The CDR3 sequence: CASSQGLGETQYF. The CDR3, as DNA: TGTGCCAGCAGCCAGGGACTGGGGGAGACCCAGTACTTC.